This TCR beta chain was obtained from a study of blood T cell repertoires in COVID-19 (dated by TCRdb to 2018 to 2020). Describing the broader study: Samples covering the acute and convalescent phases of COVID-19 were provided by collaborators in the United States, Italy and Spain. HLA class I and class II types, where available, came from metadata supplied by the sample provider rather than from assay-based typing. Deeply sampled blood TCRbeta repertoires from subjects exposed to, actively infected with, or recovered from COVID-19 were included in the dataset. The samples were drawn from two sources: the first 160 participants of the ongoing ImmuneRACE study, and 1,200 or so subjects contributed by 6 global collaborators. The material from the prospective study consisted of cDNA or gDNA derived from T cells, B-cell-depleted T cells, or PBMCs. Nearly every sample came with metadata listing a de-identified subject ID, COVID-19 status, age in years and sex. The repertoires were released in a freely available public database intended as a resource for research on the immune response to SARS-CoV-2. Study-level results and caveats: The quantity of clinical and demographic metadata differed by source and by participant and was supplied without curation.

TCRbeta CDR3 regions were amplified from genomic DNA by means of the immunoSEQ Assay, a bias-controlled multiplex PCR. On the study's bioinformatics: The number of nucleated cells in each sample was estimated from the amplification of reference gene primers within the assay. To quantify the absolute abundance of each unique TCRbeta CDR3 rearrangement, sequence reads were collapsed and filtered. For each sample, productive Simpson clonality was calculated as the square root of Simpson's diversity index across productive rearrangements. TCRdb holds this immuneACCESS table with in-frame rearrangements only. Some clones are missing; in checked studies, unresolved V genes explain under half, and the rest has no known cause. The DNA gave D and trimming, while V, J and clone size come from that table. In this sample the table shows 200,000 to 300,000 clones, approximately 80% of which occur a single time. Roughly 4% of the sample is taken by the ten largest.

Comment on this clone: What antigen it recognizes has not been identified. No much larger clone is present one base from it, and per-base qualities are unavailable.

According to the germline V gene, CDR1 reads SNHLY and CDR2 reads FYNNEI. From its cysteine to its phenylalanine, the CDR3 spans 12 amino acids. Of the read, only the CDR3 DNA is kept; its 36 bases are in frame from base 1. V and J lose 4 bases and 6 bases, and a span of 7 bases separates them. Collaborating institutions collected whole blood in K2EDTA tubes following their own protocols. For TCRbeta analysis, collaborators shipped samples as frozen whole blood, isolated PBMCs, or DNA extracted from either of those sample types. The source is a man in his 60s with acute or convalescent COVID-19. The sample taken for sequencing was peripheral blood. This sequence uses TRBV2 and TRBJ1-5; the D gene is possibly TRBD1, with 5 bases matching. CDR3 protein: CASSVGVQPQHF. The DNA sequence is TGTGCCAGCAGTGTAGGGGTTCAGCCCCAGCATTTT.